The clone carrying this T cell receptor (beta chain) was counted a few times. Its cognate antigen is unknown. Germline V gene lookup returns CDR1 SGHVS and CDR2 FNYEAQ. J gave up 3 bases and V 5 bases, and 7 bases lay outside the gene matches. The CDR3 spans 14 residues. The isolated RNA, all of it, was reverse transcribed, so expressed TCRB transcripts were what got sequenced. Naive, central memory and regulatory T cell samples yielded roughly 3.6 million reads on average. Sequencing used immunoSEQ multiplex PCR; TCRdb keeps in-frame clones, though not all of them. The sample contains 120,000 to 150,000 clones, more than 9% of which appear only once. The data were obtained in a study of beta chain features in type 1 diabetes. Points from the study as a whole: Shorter TCRB CDR3s, moderately but significantly so, marked every one of the four CD4+ subsets in Type 1 diabetes patients.

V gene TRBV7-6 combines with J gene TRBJ2-7, with 7 positions matching TRBD2. What was sequenced was naive CD4+ T cells from blood. The receptor was derived from a man aged 18-30 years in good health. CDR3 in amino acids: CASSPGGLLYEQYF. Written as DNA, the CDR3 is TGTGCCAGCAGCCCGGGAGGACTTCTCTACGAGCAGTACTTC.